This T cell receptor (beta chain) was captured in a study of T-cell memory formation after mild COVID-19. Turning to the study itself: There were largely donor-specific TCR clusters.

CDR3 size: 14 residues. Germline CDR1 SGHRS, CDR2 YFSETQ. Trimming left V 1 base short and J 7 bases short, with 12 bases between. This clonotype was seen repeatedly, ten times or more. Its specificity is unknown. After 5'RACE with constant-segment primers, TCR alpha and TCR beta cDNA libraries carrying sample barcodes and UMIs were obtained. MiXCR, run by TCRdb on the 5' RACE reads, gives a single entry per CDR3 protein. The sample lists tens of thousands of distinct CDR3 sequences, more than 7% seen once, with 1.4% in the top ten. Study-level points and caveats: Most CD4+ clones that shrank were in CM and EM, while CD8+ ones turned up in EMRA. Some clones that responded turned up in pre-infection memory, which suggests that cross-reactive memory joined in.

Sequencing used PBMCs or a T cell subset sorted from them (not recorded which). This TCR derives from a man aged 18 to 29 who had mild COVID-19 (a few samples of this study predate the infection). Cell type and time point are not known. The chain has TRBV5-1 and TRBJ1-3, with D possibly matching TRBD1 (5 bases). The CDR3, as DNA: TGCGCCAGCAGCTTGTACGGGGACGGCAACACCATATATTTT. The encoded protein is CASSLYGDGNTIYF.